The 29 T cell receptor beta chains below come from one sample, sequenced in a study of CD8 T cells in Susac syndrome. An amount of RNA that ranged from about 0.45 to 1 ug was reverse transcribed with random hexamers. TCRdb ran MiXCR on the immunoSEQ multiplex PCR reads and lists one entry per CDR3 protein. The sample includes over 100,000 distinct CDR3 sequences, less than 95% of them seen just once. The material sequenced was CD8+ T cells from PBMCs. The receptors come from a human donor in good health.

The J gene is TRBJ1-1, the V gene TRBV7-9, with D maybe TRBD1 (6 bases). CDR1 is SEHNR and CDR2 is FQNEAQ in the germline V gene (reference sequence). The CDR3 has 15 amino acids. V was clipped by 2 bases and J by 1 base, with 11 bases between them. CDR3 protein: CASSLTGHQNTEAFF. CDR3 nucleotide sequence: TGTGCCAGCAGCTTAACGGGACACCAGAACACTGAAGCTTTCTTT. Complete variable domain (other parts from reference TRBV7-9 and TRBJ1-1): DTGVSQNPRHKITKRGQNVTFRCDPISEHNRLYWYRQTLGQGPEFLTYFQNEAQLEKSRLLSDRFSAERPKGSFSTLEIQRTEQGDSAMYLCASSLTGHQNTEAFFGQGTRLTVV.

The table lists this clonotype with a count of one. The chain couples TRBV3-1 to TRBJ2-5; 7 nucleotides agree with TRBD2. The CDR3 loop spans 15 amino acids. CDR1 is LGHDT and CDR2 is YNNKEL in the germline V gene (reference sequence). V lost 0 bases to trimming and J lost 5 bases; unmatched junction nucleotides: 6. The CDR3 loop is CASSQDSRGSETQYF. For the CDR3, the DNA is TGTGCCAGCAGCCAAGATTCTCGCGGGAGTGAGACCCAGTACTTC.

CDR3 sequence reads: CASSPVSDTQYF. The CDR3 nucleotides are TGTGCCAGCAGCCCAGTCTCAGATACGCAGTATTTT. The rearrangement joins TRBV7-8 to TRBJ2-3; D is ambiguous. V was cut by 5 bases and J by 4 bases, with 7 bases left in between. Germline CDR1 and CDR2: SGHVS and FQNEAQ. The CDR3 loop spans 12 amino acids.

The chain links TRBV6-2 or TRBV6-3 to TRBJ2-1; 9 bases line up with TRBD2. CDR3 size: 14 residues. Germline trimming cut 5 bases from V and 4 bases from J; bases unmatched to any gene: 3. The V gene's germline CDR1 is MNHEY and CDR2 SVGEGT. CDR3 region: CASSLSGRYNEQFF. The CDR3 DNA follows: TGTGCCAGCAGTCTTAGCGGGAGATACAATGAGCAGTTCTTC.

The rearrangement links TRBV20-1 to TRBJ2-2; D ambiguous. CDR1 and CDR2 (germline): DFQATT, SNEGSKA (reference sequence). V was pared by 0 bases and J by 6 bases, with 8 bases between. This CDR3 is 13 amino acids long. CDR3 coding DNA: TGCAGTGCTAGAGATCCCGGGCCCGGGGAGCTGTTTTTT. It specifies CSARDPGPGELFF.

The chain employs TRBV6-6 and TRBJ1-1, with D possibly matching TRBD1 (5 bases). Trimming took 7 bases from V and 7 from J, leaving 13 bases between them. Germline assignment: CDR1 MNHNY and CDR2 SVGAGI (reference sequence). This CDR3 is built from 12 residues. The CDR3 region is CASTTGRIEAFF. CDR3 sequence (DNA): TGTGCCAGCACTACGGGACGGATTGAAGCTTTCTTT.

V gene TRBV28 combines with J gene TRBJ1-1; D not resolved. V lost 7 bases, J lost 4 bases, and 13 bases lay in between. Germline loops: CDR1 MDHEN, CDR2 SYDVKM. This CDR3 spans 13 amino acids. DNA of the CDR3: TGTGCCAGCAAAGTAGCACAGACCACTGAAGCTTTCTTT. This translates into CASKVAQTTEAFF.

V usage is TRBV15 and J usage is TRBJ1-1; 9 bases align to TRBD1. Germline CDR1 is LNHNV and CDR2 is YYDKDF (reference sequence). V shed 3 bases, J shed 8 bases, and the junction held 4 bases outside the gene matches. The CDR3 has 13 amino acids. CDR3 sequence (DNA): TGTGCCACCAGCAGTACCGGGACAGGGGAAGCTTTCTTT. It is translated as CATSSTGTGEAFF.

This clonotype has only one observation. This chain joins TRBV7-2 and TRBJ2-5; TRBD2 aligns across 10 bases. CDR1 and CDR2 from the germline V gene are SGHTA and FQGNSA. The CDR3 is 14 residues long. Germline trimming cut 3 bases from V and 4 bases from J; bases unmatched to any gene: 2. DNA of the CDR3: TGTGCCAGCAGCTTTAGCGGGGGGCCAGAGACCCAGTACTTC. It specifies CASSFSGGPETQYF.

The genes are TRBV15 and TRBJ2-3; D remains unclear. V was trimmed by 0 bases and J by 0 bases, leaving 7 bases between them. The germline V gene encodes CDR1 LNHNV and CDR2 YYDKDF (reference sequence). This CDR3 region has 15 residues. Written as DNA, the CDR3 is TGTGCCACCAGCAGAGATTTCGACAGCACAGATACGCAGTATTTT. Translation: CATSRDFDSTDTQYF.

The chain recombines TRBV9 with TRBJ2-3, with unresolved D. Trimming left V 4 bases short and J 1 base short, with 7 bases between. CDR1 is SGDLS, CDR2 YYNGEE, per germline. This CDR3 is 13 amino acids long. The DNA for the CDR3 is TGTGCCAGCAGCCCCAGCGGCACAGATACGCAGTATTTT. This gives the protein CASSPSGTDTQYF.

The chain recombines TRBV12-3 or TRBV12-4 with TRBJ2-1; the D is unclear. The CDR3 runs to 12 residues. V dropped 5 bases and J dropped 10 bases, with 12 bases sitting between them. This CDR3 is CASSPSRREQFF. The DNA of the CDR3 is TGTGCCAGCAGTCCGAGCCGCAGGGAGCAGTTCTTC.

This chain connects TRBV19 to TRBJ2-4; tentatively, D is TRBD1 (6 bases). Germline V lookup: CDR1 LNHDA, CDR2 SQIVND (reference sequence). There are 15 residues in the CDR3. Trimming took off 5 bases at V and 1 base at J, with 12 bases between the two ends. The CDR3 DNA follows: TGTGCCAGTAGTCCCCGTCAGGGGGCCAAAAACATTCAGTACTTC. Amino acid sequence: CASSPRQGAKNIQYF.

This rearrangement joins TRBV11-1 to TRBJ2-5; 12 nucleotides match TRBD2. This CDR3 spans 16 amino acids. J was trimmed by 5 bases and V by 5 bases; bases with no gene match: 9. In germline, CDR1 is SGHAT, CDR2 FQDESV (reference sequence). The CDR3 DNA reads as TGTGCCAGCAGCAAAGAGACTAGCGGGAGCGTGGAGACCCAGTACTTC. Translated, it gives CASSKETSGSVETQYF.

As regards this clonotype: One junction end disagrees with the germline gene, perhaps due to a read error. The J gene is TRBJ1-1, the V gene TRBV15; D not certain. The CDR3 covers 15 residues. CDR1 is LNHNV, CDR2 YYDKDF, per germline (reference sequence). The CDR3 DNA reads as TGTGCCACCAGCAGAGATAAGGGAGTGAACAGTGAAGCTTTCTTT. Its translation: CATSRDKGVNSEAFF.

CDR3 loop: CSVLPGVTYNQPQHF. For the CDR3, the DNA is TGCAGTGTCCTACCGGGGGTCACTTACAATCAGCCCCAGCATTTT. The chain links TRBV20-1 to TRBJ1-5; weak D call: TRBD1 (5 bases). The CDR3 sequence is 15 residues long. Germline V gene data show CDR1 as DFQATT and CDR2 as SNEGSKA (reference sequence). V was pared by 7 bases and J by 3 bases, with 19 bases between.

J is TRBJ2-3 and V is TRBV4-1; the D gene is possibly TRBD2 (6 bases). The germline V and J ends were trimmed by 3 bases and 4 bases, with 14 bases remaining between them. The CDR3 runs to 15 residues. Germline CDR1 reads MGHRA; CDR2 reads YSYEKL. The CDR3 sequence: CASSQMGLPSDTQYF. Written as DNA, the CDR3 is TGCGCCAGCAGCCAGATGGGACTGCCCTCAGATACGCAGTATTTT.

This clonotype occurred once. The junction departs from the called germline gene at one end, perhaps through a read error. This chain joins TRBV7-2 and TRBJ1-5, with 10 bases fitting TRBD1. Germline CDR1 is SGHTA and CDR2 is FQGNSA. The CDR3 has 15 residues. The chain's CDR3 is CASSQETGGNQPQHF. In DNA, the CDR3 is TGTGCCAGCAGTCAAGAGACAGGGGGCAACCAGCCCCAGCATTTT.

This clonotype was seen once. The chain employs TRBV6-1 and TRBJ2-1, with 13 bases identical to TRBD2. CDR1 is MNHNS and CDR2 is SASEGT in the germline V gene. The CDR3 length is 18 residues. The ends lost 0 bases at V and 4 bases at J; junction bases unmatched: 6. The DNA of the CDR3 is TGTGCCAGCAGTGAAGCAGGACAACTAGCGGGAGGGTACAATGAGCAGTTCTTC. Translating gives CASSEAGQLAGGYNEQFF.

The chain employs TRBV7-2 and TRBJ2-7; 14 bases fit TRBD2. The CDR3 totals 17 residues. The germline CDR1 and CDR2 sequences are SGHTA and FQGNSA. V lost 5 bases and J lost 2; bases outside the gene matches: 8. The DNA for the CDR3 is TGTGCCAGCAGCACCGGGACTAGCGGGAGAGTTCCCTACGAGCAGTACTTC. It specifies CASSTGTSGRVPYEQYF.

This clonotype was seen once. The chain employs TRBV7-2 and TRBJ1-5; D unclear. Per germline, CDR1 SGHTA and CDR2 FQGNSA. This CDR3 is 12 amino acids long. The V end was cut by 2 bases, the J end by 4 bases, with 3 bases between. CDR3 amino acids: CASSLYNQPQHF. The CDR3, as DNA: TGTGCCAGCAGCTTATATAATCAGCCCCAGCATTTT. Complete variable domain (other parts from reference TRBV7-2 and TRBJ1-5): GAGVSQSPSNKVTEKGKDVELRCDPISGHTALYWYRQSLGQGLEFLIYFQGNSAPDKSGLPSDRFSAERTGGSVSTLTIQRTQQEDSAVYLCASSLYNQPQHFGDGTRLSIL.

V and J are TRBV10-3 and TRBJ1-2; unclear D gene. The germline CDR1 and CDR2 sequences are ENHRY and SYGVKD. This CDR3 has 16 residues. V was pared by 3 bases and J by 4 bases, with 18 bases between. For the CDR3, the DNA is TGTGCCATCAGTGATAGGACCGGCTCCCCATCCTATGGCTACACCTTC. It codes for CAISDRTGSPSYGYTF.

This chain links TRBV25-1 with TRBJ2-2; 10 positions agree with TRBD2. Germline CDR1 is MGHDK and CDR2 is SYGVNS. The junction had 4 bases not matched to a gene; V was cut back by 3 bases and J by 0 bases. The CDR3 has 17 amino acids. The CDR3: CASSDMGLASNTGELFF. CDR3 DNA: TGTGCCAGCAGTGACATGGGACTAGCGTCGAACACCGGGGAGCTGTTTTTT.

This clonotype was observed a handful of times. The gene calls are TRBV28 and TRBJ2-7; 8 bases match TRBD1. Losses at the gene ends were 4 bases for V and 0 bases for J; bases not matched to a gene: 8. This CDR3 region has 16 residues. Germline V gene sequence: CDR1 MDHEN, CDR2 SYDVKM. The CDR3 DNA reads TGTGCCAGCAGTTCCTACAGGGGGTTAAGCTCCTACGAGCAGTACTTC. Translating gives CASSSYRGLSSYEQYF.

The sample holds a few counts of this clonotype. CDR3 in DNA: TGTGCCAGCAGCTCCGAGGGACTAGCACATGAGCAGTACTTC. Translated: CASSSEGLAHEQYF. The V gene is TRBV7-2, the J gene TRBJ2-7; 9 positions match TRBD2. The length of the CDR3 is 14 residues. Germline CDR1 SGHTA, CDR2 FQGNSA. V dropped 4 bases and J dropped 7; count of bases not matched to a gene: 8.

The chain couples TRBV5-1 to TRBJ2-5, with D possibly TRBD1 on 5 matching bases. Germline CDR1 and CDR2: SGHRS and YFSETQ. CDR3 length equals 16 residues. Deletions cut 0 bases from V and 2 bases from J, with 14 bases between. CDR3 residues: CASSLVSGREQETQYF. CDR3 nucleotide sequence: TGCGCCAGCAGCTTGGTTTCGGGCAGGGAACAAGAGACCCAGTACTTC.

The rearrangement joins TRBV29-1 to TRBJ1-5, with unresolved D. Germline loops: CDR1 SQVTM, CDR2 ANQGSEA. V lost 5 bases and J 6 bases, leaving 11 bases between the germline ends. The CDR3 is made up of 12 amino acids. The CDR3 nucleotides are TGCAGCGTTTCGGACGGAGGTCAGCCCCAGCATTTT. This sequence encodes CSVSDGGQPQHF.

In this sample, this clonotype turned up once. V usage is TRBV28 and J usage is TRBJ1-3; D is perhaps TRBD1 (5 bases). The CDR3 length is 14 residues. V was cut by 5 bases and J by 1 base, with 9 bases left in between. Germline V CDR1 and CDR2: MDHEN, SYDVKM. The chain's CDR3 is CASSEGLSGNTIYF. The CDR3 DNA reads TGTGCCAGCAGTGAGGGACTTTCTGGAAACACCATATATTTT.

The chain has TRBV6-5 and TRBJ1-5, with D possibly being TRBD1 (6 bases). The CDR3 runs to 14 residues. Trimming took 5 bases from V and 5 from J, leaving 13 bases between them. Germline V gene lookup returns CDR1 MNHEY and CDR2 SVGAGI. The CDR3 nucleotides are TGTGCCAGCAGTAGAGCAGGGGTACATCAGCCCCAGCATTTT. Protein sequence: CASSRAGVHQPQHF.